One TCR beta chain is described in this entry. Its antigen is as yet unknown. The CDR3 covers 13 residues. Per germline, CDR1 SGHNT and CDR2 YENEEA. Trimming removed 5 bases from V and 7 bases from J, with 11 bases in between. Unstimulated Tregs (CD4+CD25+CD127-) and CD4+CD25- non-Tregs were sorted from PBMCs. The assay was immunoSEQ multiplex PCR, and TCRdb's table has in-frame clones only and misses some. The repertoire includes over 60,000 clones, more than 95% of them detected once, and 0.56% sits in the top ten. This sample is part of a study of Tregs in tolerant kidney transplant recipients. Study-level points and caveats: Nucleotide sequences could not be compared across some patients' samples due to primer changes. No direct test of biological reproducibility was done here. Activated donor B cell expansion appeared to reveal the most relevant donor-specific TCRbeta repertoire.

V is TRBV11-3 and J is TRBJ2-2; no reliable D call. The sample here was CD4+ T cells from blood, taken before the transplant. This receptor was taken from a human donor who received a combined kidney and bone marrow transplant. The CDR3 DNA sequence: TGTGCCAGCAGCCTCAACGCGGTCGGGGAGCTGTTTTTT. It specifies CASSLNAVGELFF.